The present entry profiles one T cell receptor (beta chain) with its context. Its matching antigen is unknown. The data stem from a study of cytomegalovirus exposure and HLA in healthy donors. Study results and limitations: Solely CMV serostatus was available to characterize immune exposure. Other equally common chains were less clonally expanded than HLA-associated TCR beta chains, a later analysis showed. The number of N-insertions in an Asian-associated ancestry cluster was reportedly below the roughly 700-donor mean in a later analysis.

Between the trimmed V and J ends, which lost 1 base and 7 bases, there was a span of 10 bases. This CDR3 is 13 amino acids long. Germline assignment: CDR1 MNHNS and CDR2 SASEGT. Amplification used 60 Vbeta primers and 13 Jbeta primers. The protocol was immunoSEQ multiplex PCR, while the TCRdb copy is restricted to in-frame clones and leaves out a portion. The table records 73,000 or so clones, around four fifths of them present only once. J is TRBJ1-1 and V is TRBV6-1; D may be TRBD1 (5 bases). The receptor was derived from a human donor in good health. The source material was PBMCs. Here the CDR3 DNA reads TGTGCCAGCAGTGAAGGGGGAAGGGGTGAAGCTTTCTTT. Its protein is CASSEGGRGEAFF.